Below are 21 T cell receptor beta chains sequenced from a single sample in a study of cytomegalovirus exposure and HLA in healthy donors (TCRdb year 2017). Library preparation employed the immunoSEQ multiplex PCR assay. For the multiplex PCR, a mixture combining 60 forward primers for TCR Vbeta segments and 13 reverse primers for TCR Jbeta segments was used. TCRdb provides this immuneACCESS table in a form limited to in-frame rearrangements. Some clones are lacking; in checked studies, under half of them reflect an unresolved V gene, and why the rest are absent is not known. The sample yields approximately 240,000 clones; about 80% were counted once. The ten largest clones capture 0.58% of the sample. Sequences were obtained from PBMCs. The source of these receptors is a woman aged 40-49 years in good health and CMV-seronegative.

The chain uses TRBV7-6 and TRBJ1-1, with D maybe TRBD1 (5 bases). V was clipped by 1 base and J by 2 bases, with 11 bases between them. The CDR3 runs 15 residues. CDR1 is SGHVS and CDR2 is FNYEAQ in the germline V gene. CDR3 amino acids: CASSLDAGPNTEAFF. Here the CDR3 DNA reads TGTGCCAGCAGCTTAGATGCAGGGCCAAACACTGAAGCTTTCTTT.

The chain carries TRBV28 and TRBJ2-5, with no clear D. This CDR3 spans 12 amino acids. In germline, CDR1 is MDHEN, CDR2 SYDVKM. Trimming removed 3 bases from V and 3 bases from J, with 5 bases in between. CDR3 coding DNA: TGTGCCAGCAGTTTGCGCGAAGAGACCCAGTACTTC. This translates into CASSLREETQYF.

As for this clone: At one end the junction does not follow the germline gene, possibly because of a read error. The rearrangement links TRBV4-3 to TRBJ1-1, with 8 nucleotides matching TRBD1. Germline CDR1 LGHNA, CDR2 YSLEER. The CDR3 runs 13 residues. The CDR3 loop is CASSQEPGTGGPF. The CDR3 DNA is TGCGCCAGCAGCCAAGAGCCCGGGACAGGAGGTCCTTTT.

Only a few counts were recorded for this clone. The chain combines TRBV9 with TRBJ1-1; D is undetermined. The CDR3 totals 14 residues. V was trimmed by 2 bases and J by 4 bases, leaving 12 bases between them. Germline CDR1 reads SGDLS; CDR2 reads YYNGEE. The CDR3 DNA follows: TGTGCCAGCAGCGTTGGGGTTGCGGGCACTGAAGCTTTCTTT. Translating it yields CASSVGVAGTEAFF.

The rearrangement uses TRBV19 and TRBJ1-4; weak D call: TRBD1 (6 bases). The CDR3 is made up of 17 amino acids. Trimming shortened V by 5 bases and J by 6 bases, and 22 bases separated the two germline ends. CDR1 LNHDA and CDR2 SQIVND come from the germline V gene (reference sequence). The CDR3 loop reads CASSPREGRGSDEKLFF. The CDR3 DNA sequence: TGTGCCAGTAGTCCCCGTGAAGGCAGGGGCTCAGATGAAAAACTGTTTTTT.

The chain carries TRBV28 and TRBJ1-2, with 8 bases fitting TRBD1. The V gene end was trimmed by 3 bases and the J gene end by 8 bases; junction bases not matched to a gene: 8. Germline V gene sequence: CDR1 MDHEN, CDR2 SYDVKM. The CDR3 spans 14 residues. The CDR3 region has the DNA TGTGCCAGCAGTTTTGCCCCAGGGGGCAACGGCTACACCTTC. Residues: CASSFAPGGNGYTF.

The sample holds one count of this clone. The V and J genes are TRBV29-1 and TRBJ2-5; 10 bases align to TRBD1. This CDR3 has 13 residues. Germline CDR1 SQVTM, CDR2 ANQGSEA. V shed 6 bases, J shed 5 bases, and the junction held 6 bases outside the gene matches. CDR3 coding DNA: TGCAGCGTACGACAGGGGGCGGGGGAGACCCAGTACTTC. Its protein product is CSVRQGAGETQYF. Variable domain in full (rest from reference TRBV29-1 and TRBJ2-5): SAVISQKPSRDICQRGTSLTIQCQVDSQVTMMFWYRQQPGQSLTLIATANQGSEATYESGFVIDKFPISRPNLTFSTLTVSNMSPEDSSIYLCSVRQGAGETQYFGPGTRLLVL.

The genes are TRBV10-3 and TRBJ2-3; TRBD2 might be the D (6 bases). Trimming took off 7 bases at V and 3 bases at J, with 11 bases between the two ends. Germline CDR1 and CDR2: ENHRY and SYGVKD. The CDR3 sequence is 13 residues long. The CDR3 is CAIMGGGTDTQYF. In DNA form, the CDR3 reads TGTGCCATCATGGGCGGAGGGACAGATACGCAGTATTTT.

Written as DNA, the CDR3 is TGTGCCAGCAGCCCAGGGTACACTGAAGCTTTCTTT. It translates to CASSPGYTEAFF. This chain links TRBV7-6 with TRBJ1-1; maybe TRBD1 (5 bases). The CDR3 spans 12 residues. Germline assignment: CDR1 SGHVS and CDR2 FNYEAQ. V was shortened by 5 bases and J by 3 bases, with 7 bases between the two germline ends.

The chain links TRBV19 to TRBJ1-1; 12 bases align to TRBD1. The CDR3 has 18 amino acids. With 4 bases clipped from V and 1 base from J, the junction kept 10 bases outside the gene matches. Germline V gene lookup returns CDR1 LNHDA and CDR2 SQIVND (reference sequence). The CDR3 loop is CASSSSRRDRGRNTEAFF. CDR3 nucleotide sequence: TGTGCCAGTAGTAGCTCCCGGAGGGACAGGGGGCGGAACACTGAAGCTTTCTTT.

This clone was picked up one time. V is TRBV28 and J is TRBJ2-5, with D tentatively TRBD1 (6 bases). There are 13 residues in the CDR3. The V gene lost 5 bases and the J gene lost 2 bases, with 9 bases spanning the gap. Germline V gene lookup returns CDR1 MDHEN and CDR2 SYDVKM. This chain's CDR3 is CASSMTGQETQYF. DNA of the CDR3: TGTGCCAGCAGTATGACAGGACAAGAGACCCAGTACTTC.

The chain carries TRBV7-6 and TRBJ1-1, with a weak D call TRBD1 (6 bases). The CDR3 consists of 13 residues. Germline assignment: CDR1 SGHVS and CDR2 FNYEAQ. Trimming took off 4 bases at V and 3 bases at J, with 9 bases between the two ends. The CDR3 loop is CASSSNRDTEAFF. In nucleotides, the CDR3 is TGTGCCAGCAGCTCCAACAGGGACACTGAAGCTTTCTTT.

The chain combines TRBV5-6 with TRBJ2-7; D gene unclear. CDR3 size: 14 residues. Trimming took 4 bases from V and 0 from J, leaving 11 bases between them. CDR1 and CDR2 (germline): SGHDT, YYEEEE. The CDR3 DNA sequence: TGTGCCAGCAGCGACACCTCGAGCTCCTACGAGCAGTACTTC. Residues: CASSDTSSSYEQYF. The complete variable domain, with remaining parts taken from reference TRBV5-6 and TRBJ2-7, reads DAGVTQSPTHLIKTRGQQVTLRCSPKSGHDTVSWYQQALGQGPQFIFQYYEEEERQRGNFPDRFSGHQFPNYSSELNVNALLLGDSALYLCASSDTSSSYEQYFGPGTRLTVT.

This chain links TRBV30 with TRBJ1-2; 7 bases align to TRBD1. Germline V CDR1 and CDR2: GTSNPN, SVGIG (reference sequence). The CDR3 consists of 12 residues. Here the CDR3 DNA reads TGTGCTAACAGGGGATGGAACTCCGGCTACACCTTC. The encoded protein is CANRGWNSGYTF.

The CDR3 nucleotides read TGTGCCTGGGGTCTGATGGAGGAGACAGGGATTGGCACTGAAGCTTTCTTT. Protein: CAWGLMEETGIGTEAFF. The chain recombines TRBV30 with TRBJ1-1; TRBD1 matches at 7 bases. This CDR3 contains 17 residues. Per the germline V gene, CDR1 is GTSNPN and CDR2 is SVGIG (reference sequence). V was clipped by 5 bases and J by 4 bases; unmatched bases: 19.

The gene calls are TRBV7-2 and TRBJ1-6; TRBD1 agrees at 7 bases. CDR1 is SGHTA, CDR2 FQGNSA, per germline. J lost 13 bases, V lost 5 bases, and 14 bases had no gene match. The CDR3 has 15 amino acids. This CDR3 is CASSPAGTAILPLHF. CDR3 nucleotide sequence: TGTGCCAGCAGCCCCGCCGGGACAGCGATTCTGCCCCTCCACTTT.

The CDR3 region is CASYPGEGPLHF. DNA for the CDR3: TGTGCCTCTTACCCGGGAGAAGGACCCCTCCACTTT. The rearrangement uses TRBV7-8 and TRBJ1-6; unclear D gene. This CDR3 spans 12 amino acids. V lost 11 bases and J lost 12, with 17 bases in between. Germline-derived CDR1 and CDR2 are SGHVS and FQNEAQ.

V is TRBV15 and J is TRBJ2-7, with TRBD2 as a possible D gene (6 bases). V was cut by 0 bases and J by 6 bases, with 15 bases left in between. This CDR3 spans 15 amino acids. Germline CDR1 and CDR2: LNHNV and YYDKDF (reference sequence). The CDR3 here is CATSRDVADLGEQYF. The DNA of the CDR3 is TGTGCCACCAGCAGAGATGTAGCGGACCTCGGCGAGCAGTACTTC.

The chain joins TRBV19 to TRBJ1-2; TRBD1 might be the D (5 bases). The CDR3 spans 15 residues. Trimming took off 5 bases at V and 6 bases at J, with 19 bases between the two ends. In germline, CDR1 is LNHDA, CDR2 SQIVND (reference sequence). CDR3 protein: CASSPRDPGGNGYTF. CDR3 sequence (DNA): TGTGCCAGTAGTCCCCGGGACCCGGGAGGAAATGGCTACACCTTC.

The chain employs TRBV2 and TRBJ2-7; TRBD1 agrees at 8 bases. The CDR3 is 16 amino acids. Germline V gene sequence: CDR1 SNHLY, CDR2 FYNNEI. V lost 6 bases and J lost 5; bases outside the gene matches: 15. CDR3 in amino acids: CASRGTRSGQDHEQYF. Written as DNA, the CDR3 is TGTGCCAGCAGAGGCACGCGGTCGGGACAGGACCACGAGCAGTACTTC.

The CDR3 reads CASSDRQWNEQYF. In nucleotides, the CDR3 is TGTGCCAGCAGTGACAGACAGTGGAACGAGCAGTACTTC. The chain employs TRBV6-1 and TRBJ2-7, with D possibly TRBD1 on 5 matching bases. The CDR3 extends over 13 amino acids. CDR1 and CDR2 (germline): MNHNS, SASEGT. The V end was cut by 3 bases, the J end by 5 bases, with 11 bases between.